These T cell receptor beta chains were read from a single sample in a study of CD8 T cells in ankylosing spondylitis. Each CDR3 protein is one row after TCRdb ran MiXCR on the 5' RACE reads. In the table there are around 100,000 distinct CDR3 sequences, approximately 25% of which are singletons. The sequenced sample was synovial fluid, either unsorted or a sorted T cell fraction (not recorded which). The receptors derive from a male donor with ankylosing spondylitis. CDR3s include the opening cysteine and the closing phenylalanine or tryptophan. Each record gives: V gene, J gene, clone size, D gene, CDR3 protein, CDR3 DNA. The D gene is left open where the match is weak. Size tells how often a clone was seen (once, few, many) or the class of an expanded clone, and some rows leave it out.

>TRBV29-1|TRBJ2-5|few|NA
CSVDWGSLTQYF
TGCAGCGTAGACTGGGGATCTCTTACCCAGTACTTC
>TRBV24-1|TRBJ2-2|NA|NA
CATSSSQGPNTGELFF
TGTGCCACCAGCTCCTCACAGGGTCCCAACACCGGGGAGCTGTTTTTT
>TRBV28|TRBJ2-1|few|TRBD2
CASSFQVAGTWEFF
TGTGCCAGCAGTTTTCAAGTAGCGGGTACCTGGGAGTTCTTC
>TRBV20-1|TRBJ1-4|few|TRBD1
CSAPTGVDEKLFF
TGCAGTGCCCCGACAGGGGTGGACGAAAAACTGTTTTTT
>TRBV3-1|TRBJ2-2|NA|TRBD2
CASSQQRDTSGPRKLFF
TGTGCCAGCAGCCAGCAAAGGGATACTAGCGGGCCGCGCAAGCTGTTTTTT
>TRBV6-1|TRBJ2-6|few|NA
CASSRNLQVTGANVLTF
TGTGCCAGCAGCCGAAACCTTCAGGTCACTGGGGCCAACGTCCTGACTTTC
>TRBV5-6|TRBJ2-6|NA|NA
CASINPSLYSGANVLTF
TGTGCCAGCATAAATCCATCCCTTTACTCTGGGGCCAACGTCCTGACTTTC
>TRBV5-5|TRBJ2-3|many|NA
CASSLVRDTQYF
TGTGCCAGCAGCTTGGTTAGGGATACGCAGTATTTT
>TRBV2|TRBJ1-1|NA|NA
CASHTPETEAFF
TGTGCCAGTCATACCCCGGAAACTGAAGCTTTCTTT
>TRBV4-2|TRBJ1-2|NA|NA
CASSQDVGGYTF
TGTGCCAGCAGCCAAGACGTAGGCGGCTACACCTTC
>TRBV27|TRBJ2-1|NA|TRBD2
CASRLSGSTSEQFF
TGTGCCAGCAGGCTGAGCGGGAGTACAAGTGAGCAGTTCTTC
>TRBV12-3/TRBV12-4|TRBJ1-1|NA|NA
CASRPGTPNTEAFF
TGTGCCAGCAGACCCGGGACACCGAACACTGAAGCTTTCTTT
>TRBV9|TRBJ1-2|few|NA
CASSVEGETYGYTF
TGTGCCAGCAGCGTAGAGGGGGAAACCTATGGCTACACCTTC
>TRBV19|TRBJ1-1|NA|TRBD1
CASMEDRGQPEAFF
TGTGCCAGTATGGAGGACAGGGGGCAACCTGAAGCTTTCTTT
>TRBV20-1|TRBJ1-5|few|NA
CSAKGSYSNQPQHF
TGCAGTGCTAAAGGGAGCTATAGCAATCAGCCCCAGCATTTT
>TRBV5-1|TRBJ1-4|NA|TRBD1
CASSPGTVTNEKLFF
TGCGCCAGCAGCCCAGGGACAGTTACTAATGAAAAACTGTTTTTT
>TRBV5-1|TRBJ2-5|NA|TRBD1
CASKRTQGPRETQYF
TGCGCCAGCAAAAGAACACAGGGGCCGCGGGAGACCCAGTACTTC
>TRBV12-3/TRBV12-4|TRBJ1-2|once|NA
CASSPSLSHGYTF
TGTGCCAGCAGCCCCTCTTTAAGCCATGGCTACACCTTC
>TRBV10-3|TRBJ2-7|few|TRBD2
CAISESRATSGSYEQYF
TGTGCCATCAGTGAGTCGCGCGCGACTAGCGGATCCTACGAGCAGTACTTC
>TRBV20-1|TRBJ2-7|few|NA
CSARGLQDEQYF
TGCAGTGCCCGTGGACTCCAGGACGAGCAGTACTTC
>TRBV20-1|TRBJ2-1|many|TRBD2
CSAREGTSVDEQFF
TGCAGTGCTAGAGAGGGGACTAGCGTGGATGAGCAGTTCTTC
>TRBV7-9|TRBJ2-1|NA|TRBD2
CASSLTSGRAHEQFF
TGTGCCAGCAGCTTAACGAGCGGGAGGGCCCATGAGCAGTTCTTC
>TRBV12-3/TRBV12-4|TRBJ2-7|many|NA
CASSLVGGLEEQYF
TGTGCCAGCAGTTTAGTGGGGGGCCTGGAGGAGCAGTACTTC
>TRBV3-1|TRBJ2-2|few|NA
CASSQVVPGELFF
TGTGCCAGCAGCCAAGTCGTCCCCGGGGAGCTGTTTTTT
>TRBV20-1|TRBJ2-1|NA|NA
CSADDQGFYNEQFF
TGCAGTGCTGATGACCAGGGTTTCTACAATGAGCAGTTCTTC